A selection of T cell receptor beta chains follows, all from one sample in a study of shared clonotypes between healthy human individuals. Sequencing used immunoSEQ multiplex PCR; TCRdb keeps in-frame clones, though not all of them. The sample has about 380,000 clones; around 96% are singletons. The specimen was memory CD8+ T cells sorted from blood. These receptor sequences come from a young man in good health. Each CDR3 is given with its conserved first and last residue. The D gene is left open where the match is weak. Some rows mark clone size as missing; the rest say once, few, many or name a class of expanded clone.

TRBJ2-5 TRBV28 - - TGTGCCAGCAGTTTTGGGAGCCAGGGGGGGGAGACCCAGTACTTC CASSFGSQGGETQYF
TRBJ2-7 TRBV11-1 - TRBD1 TGTGCCAGCAGCTTAGCAGGGGGCAGCTCCTACGAGCAGTACTTC CASSLAGGSSYEQYF
TRBJ2-1 TRBV27 - TRBD1 TGTGCCAGCATGCGCAGGGGGCCTATACTTGGGGTGCTTAATGAGCAGTTCTTC CASMRRGPILGVLNEQFF
TRBJ1-3 TRBV2 - - TGTGCCAGCAGTGTGTTGGAGGGGACCAGCTCTGGAAACACCATATATTTT CASSVLEGTSSGNTIYF
TRBJ2-7 TRBV4-1 - TRBD2 TGCGCCAGCAGCCCTTACGGGGTAGCGGGAGTCTACGAGCAGTACTTC CASSPYGVAGVYEQYF
TRBJ2-1 TRBV6-6 - TRBD2 TGTGCCAGCACCCTAGCGGGAATCTCCTACAATGAGCAGTTCTTC CASTLAGISYNEQFF
TRBJ2-3 TRBV10-3 - TRBD2 TGTGCCATCGGCCAGCAGCGGGAGAGAGATACGCAGTATTTT CAIGQQRERDTQYF
TRBJ1-2 TRBV30 few - TGTGCCTGGAGTGTATCTGGGGGCTCTGGCTACACCTTC CAWSVSGGSGYTF
TRBJ2-4 TRBV5-4 - TRBD2 TGTGCCAGCAGTCTTAGACTAGCGGGAGTTGTAAACATTCAGTACTTC CASSLRLAGVVNIQYF
TRBJ2-5 TRBV29-1 - - TGCAGCGTTATGCAGTGGGTAGGGGGAGAGACCCAGTACTTC CSVMQWVGGETQYF
TRBJ1-2 TRBV19 few - TGTGCCATCAACGGCAGGGGAGGTGAAGGCTACACCTTC CAINGRGGEGYTF
TRBJ2-1 TRBV6-5 - - TGTGCCAGCAGTTACTCTTGGGCGGCCCAAGTGCAGTTCTTC CASSYSWAAQVQFF
TRBJ2-5 TRBV20-1 once - TGCAGTGCTTTAAAGGAGACCCAGTACTTC CSALKETQYF
TRBJ1-4 TRBV5-1 - TRBD1 TGCGCCAGCAGCCCTCAGACAGGGGCCTATGAAAAACTGTTTTTT CASSPQTGAYEKLFF
TRBJ2-7 TRBV5-1 - - TGCGCCAGCAGCTTGGTAGTTGGTCCCACAGCCTACGAGCAGTACTTC CASSLVVGPTAYEQYF
TRBJ2-5 TRBV7-9 once TRBD1 TGTGCCAGCAGCTCCAACCGACAGGGGAGGCAAGAGACCCAGTACTTC CASSSNRQGRQETQYF
TRBJ1-4 TRBV7-9 - - TGTGCCAGCAGCCCGGGGATTATGGGTGAAAAACTGTTTTTT CASSPGIMGEKLFF
TRBJ2-5 TRBV7-9 - - TGTGCCAGCAGCTTAGATACGGCCCGTTGCGACTTC CASSLDTARCDF
TRBJ2-1 TRBV20-1 - - TGCAGTGCTAGAGTTCTGGATGAGCAGTTCTTC CSARVLDEQFF
TRBJ1-1 TRBV11-3 - - TGTGCCAGCAGCGTACAGGGTAACACTGAAGCTTTCTTT CASSVQGNTEAFF
TRBJ2-6 TRBV13 - TRBD1 TGTGCCAGCAGCTCCGACAGGGCTGGGGCCAACGTCCTGACTTTC CASSSDRAGANVLTF
TRBJ2-7 TRBV6-6 - - TGTGCCAGCAGTTCCCTCGCGTGGGAGCAGTACTTC CASSSLAWEQYF
TRBJ1-2 TRBV14 - - TGTGCCAGCAGCCGGCGTGGCTACACCTTC CASSRRGYTF
TRBJ1-1 TRBV7-9 - - TGTGCCAGCAGCTCTACTCAGGGTCCTGAAGCTTTCTTT CASSSTQGPEAFF
TRBJ2-3 TRBV28 - - TGTGCCAGCAGTTTACCCCGGTTAGGAAGAACAGATACGCAGTATTTT CASSLPRLGRTDTQYF
TRBJ1-2 TRBV10-3 - TRBD1 TGTGCCATCAGTGAGTCTAGGACAGGGGTATACACCTTC CAISESRTGVYTF
TRBJ2-2 TRBV28 - TRBD2 TGTGCCAGCAGTTTGGGAGGGCTCCTCACCGGGGAGCTGTTTTTT CASSLGGLLTGELFF
TRBJ1-2 TRBV14 - - TGTGCCAGCAGCCCAGCAGGCGCGACAGAGCATGGCTACACCTTC CASSPAGATEHGYTF
TRBJ1-2 TRBV5-4 once TRBD1 TGTGCCAGCAGCCTAACAGGGGGAGGTGGCTACACCTTC CASSLTGGGGYTF
TRBJ2-1 TRBV6-5 - TRBD2 TGTGCCAGCAGTTGGACTAGCGGGAGCCCCTACAATGAGCAGTTCTTC CASSWTSGSPYNEQFF
TRBJ2-5 TRBV27 - TRBD2 TGTGCCAGCAGTTTAAGGGGAAGACTAGCGGGGGCCTACCAAGAGACCCAGTACTTC CASSLRGRLAGAYQETQYF
TRBJ2-1 TRBV6-1 - TRBD2 TGTGCCAGCAGTGTGCGGGAGTACAATGAGCAGTTCTTC CASSVREYNEQFF
TRBJ1-1 TRBV28 - TRBD1 TGTGCCAGCCTTGGGACAGACAAGAACACTGAAGCTTTCTTT CASLGTDKNTEAFF
TRBJ2-2 TRBV28 - - TGTGCCAGCAGTTTATTCGTGCCCGGGGAGCTGTTTTTT CASSLFVPGELFF
TRBJ2-3 TRBV5-5 - - TGTGCCAGCAGCTTAATCCAGGCGTCAGATACGCAGTATTTT CASSLIQASDTQYF
TRBJ2-5 TRBV2 - - TGTGCCAGCAGAGAGGATACAGAGACCCAGTACTTC CASREDTETQYF
TRBJ2-6 TRBV4-1 - - TGCGCCAGCAGCCAAGGGGCGGGAACACTCTCTGGGGCCAACGTCCTGACTTTC CASSQGAGTLSGANVLTF
TRBJ1-1 TRBV28 - TRBD1 TGTGCCAGCACCCCCGGGACAGGGAACACTGAAGCTTTCTTT CASTPGTGNTEAFF
TRBJ1-2 TRBV19 - - TGTGCCAGTAGTATGGCAGGGAGCTATGGCTACACCTTC CASSMAGSYGYTF